This is a list of T cell receptor beta chains from one sample in a study of patients and donors after allogeneic stem cell transplantation. Each CDR3 protein gets one entry after TCRdb re-called the RT-PCR reads with MiXCR. There are approximately 37,000 distinct CDR3 sequences in the sample; roughly 30% occur only once, and about two thirds lies in the top ten. Source material: blood, either unsorted or a sorted T cell fraction (not recorded which). All receptors derive from a human donor who was either an allogeneic HSCT recipient or a stem cell or donor lymphocyte infusion donor (not recorded which). It is not recorded whose cells these are; they may come from a transplant donor. The CDR3 runs from the conserved cysteine through the conserved F or W. D genes are given only for firm matches. Only part of the rows carry a size: once, few, many, or a class if the clone is expanded.

clone size | J gene | V gene | D gene | CDR3 DNA | CDR3 protein
many | TRBJ1-3 | TRBV28 | NA | TGTGCCAGCAGTTCGGACCACCCCAGTAGGGAGGCTGGAAACACCATATATTTT | CASSSDHPSREAGNTIYF
once | TRBJ2-2 | TRBV3-1 | TRBD2 | TGTGCCAGCAGCCAAGCTAATAGCGGGAGGAACACCGAGGAGCTGTTTTTT | CASSQANSGRNTEELFF
few | TRBJ2-1 | TRBV6-1 | NA | TGTGCCAGCAGGTACGGACCACGAGCGCGGGAACGCGGAAACAATGAGCAGTTCTTC | CASRYGPRARERGNNEQFF
NA | TRBJ2-5 | TRBV29-1 | TRBD2 | TGCAGCGTTTCTCGGGCGGGGGTGGAGACCCAGTACTTC | CSVSRAGVETQYF
NA | TRBJ1-3 | TRBV11-2 | NA | TGTGCCAGCAGCTTCGCAGTGGAGTACACCATATATTTT | CASSFAVEYTIYF
once | TRBJ2-1 | TRBV28 | NA | TGTGCCAGCAGCCTGAGGTGGAGGCTTGGGTTGTGGCCTTCCCCGTACAATGAGCAGTTCTTC | CASSLRWRLGLWPSPYNEQFF
many | TRBJ2-7 | TRBV4-1 | TRBD2 | TGCGCCAGCAGCCAAGCTCTAGCGGGACGTCACGAGCAGTACTTC | CASSQALAGRHEQYF
NA | TRBJ2-5 | TRBV29-1 | NA | TGCAGCGTTGATACGGGCGGGCAAGAGACCCAGTACTTC | CSVDTGGQETQYF
NA | TRBJ2-1 | TRBV18 | TRBD2 | TGTGCCAGCTCACCACGGCTAGCGGAGGCGGAGTGGAATGAGCAGTTCTTC | CASSPRLAEAEWNEQFF
few | TRBJ2-7 | TRBV20-1 | TRBD2 | TGCAGTTTAATAGCGGGTGATTACTCCTACGAGCAGTACTTC | CSLIAGDYSYEQYF
NA | TRBJ2-1 | TRBV6-5 | TRBD2 | TGTGCCAGCAGTTACACATTTTTAGCGGGAGTGAGGTTCTTC | CASSYTFLAGVRFF